This TCR beta chain was recovered during a study of blood T cells in healthy people across ages. A second 7 to 11 cycle PCR used barcoded and J-beta primers. TCRdb reanalysed the 5' RACE reads using MiXCR and keeps one entry per CDR3 protein. The data hold around 520,000 distinct CDR3 sequences, with 25% to 35% observed a single time. This CDR3 has 13 residues. V was cut by 1 base and J by 6 bases, with 7 bases left in between. Germline V gene data show CDR1 as MNHNS and CDR2 as SASEGT. These data also featured in a second study, about T cells of mothers and their children. That source reports: Sequencing got over 8 million TCR beta CDR3 reads from each mother and roughly 3 million from each child.

The receptor comes from a boy aged 2 to 10 in good health. The gene calls are TRBV6-1 and TRBJ2-1, with D unresolved. Sequencing was performed on blood. The CDR3 loop reads CASSEELLNEQFF. The CDR3 region has the DNA TGTGCCAGCAGTGAAGAACTCCTCAATGAGCAGTTCTTC.